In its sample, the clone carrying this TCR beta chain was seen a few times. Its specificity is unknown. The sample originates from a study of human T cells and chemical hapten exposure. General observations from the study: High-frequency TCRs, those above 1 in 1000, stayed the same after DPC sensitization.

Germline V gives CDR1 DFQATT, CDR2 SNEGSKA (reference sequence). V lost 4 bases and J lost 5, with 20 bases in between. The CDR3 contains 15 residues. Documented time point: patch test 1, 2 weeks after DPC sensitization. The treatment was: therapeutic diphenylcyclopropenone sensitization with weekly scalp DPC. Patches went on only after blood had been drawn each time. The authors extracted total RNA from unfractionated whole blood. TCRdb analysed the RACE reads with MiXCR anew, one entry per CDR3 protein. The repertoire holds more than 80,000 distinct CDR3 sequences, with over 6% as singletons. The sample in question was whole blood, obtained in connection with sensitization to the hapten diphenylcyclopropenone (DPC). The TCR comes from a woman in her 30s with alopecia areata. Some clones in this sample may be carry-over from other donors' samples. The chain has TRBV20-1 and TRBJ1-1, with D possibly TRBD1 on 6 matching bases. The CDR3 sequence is CSAINPGHFLTEAFF. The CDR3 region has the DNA TGCAGTGCTATAAATCCGGGACATTTTTTAACTGAAGCTTTCTTT.